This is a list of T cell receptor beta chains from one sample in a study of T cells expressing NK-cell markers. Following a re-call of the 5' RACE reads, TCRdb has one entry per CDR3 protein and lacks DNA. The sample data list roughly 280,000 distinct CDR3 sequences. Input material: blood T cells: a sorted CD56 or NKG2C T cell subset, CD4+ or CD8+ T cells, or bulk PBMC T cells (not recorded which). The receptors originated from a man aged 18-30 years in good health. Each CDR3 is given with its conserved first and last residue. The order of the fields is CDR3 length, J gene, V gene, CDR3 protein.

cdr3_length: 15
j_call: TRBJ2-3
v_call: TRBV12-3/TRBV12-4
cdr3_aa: CASGPSGRITDTQYF

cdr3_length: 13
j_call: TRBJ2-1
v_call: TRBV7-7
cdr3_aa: CASSLDYRGQQFF

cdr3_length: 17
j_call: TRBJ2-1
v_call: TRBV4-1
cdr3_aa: CASSPTTDRSSYNEQFF

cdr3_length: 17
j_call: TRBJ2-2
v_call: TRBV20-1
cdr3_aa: CSATLTSGGTNTGELFF

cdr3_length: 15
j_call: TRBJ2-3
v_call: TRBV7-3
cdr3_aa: CASSLGFSGTDTQYF

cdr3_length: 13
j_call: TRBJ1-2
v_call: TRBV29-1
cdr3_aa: CSVVTGHNYGYTF

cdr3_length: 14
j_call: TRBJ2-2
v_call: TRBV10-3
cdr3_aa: CAIDAGIVSGELFF

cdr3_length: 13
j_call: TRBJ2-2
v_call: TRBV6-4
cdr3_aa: CASSSPTSGELFF

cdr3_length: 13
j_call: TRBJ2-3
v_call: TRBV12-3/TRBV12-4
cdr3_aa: CASRTGVGDTQYF

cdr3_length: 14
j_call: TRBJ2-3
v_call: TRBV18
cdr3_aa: CASSPGLAGYTQYF

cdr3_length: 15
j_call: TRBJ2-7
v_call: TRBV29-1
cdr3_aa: CSGKGLAESSYEQYF

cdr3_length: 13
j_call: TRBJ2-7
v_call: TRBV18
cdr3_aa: CASSQEKSDEQYF

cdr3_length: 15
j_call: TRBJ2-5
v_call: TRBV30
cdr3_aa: CAWSVPSGGQETQYF

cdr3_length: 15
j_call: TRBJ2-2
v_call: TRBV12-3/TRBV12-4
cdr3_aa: CASSLTGSGTGELFF

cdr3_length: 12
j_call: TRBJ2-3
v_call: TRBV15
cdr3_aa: CATSRAGSSQVF